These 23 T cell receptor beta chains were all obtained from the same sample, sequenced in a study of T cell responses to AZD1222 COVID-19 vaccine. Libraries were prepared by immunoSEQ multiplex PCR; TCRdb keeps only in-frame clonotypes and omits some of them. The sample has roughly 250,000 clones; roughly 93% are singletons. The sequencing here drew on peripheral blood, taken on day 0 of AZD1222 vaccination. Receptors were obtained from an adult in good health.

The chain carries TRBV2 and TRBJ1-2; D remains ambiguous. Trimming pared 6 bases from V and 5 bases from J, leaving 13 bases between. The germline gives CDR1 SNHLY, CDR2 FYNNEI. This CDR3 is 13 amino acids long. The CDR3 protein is CASRTVSGYGYTF. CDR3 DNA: TGTGCCAGCAGGACCGTATCGGGGTATGGCTACACCTTC.

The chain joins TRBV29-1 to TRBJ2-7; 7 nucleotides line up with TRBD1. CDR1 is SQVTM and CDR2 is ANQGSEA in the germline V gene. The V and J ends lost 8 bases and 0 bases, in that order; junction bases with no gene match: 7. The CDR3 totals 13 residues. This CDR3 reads CSHLRDSSYEQYF. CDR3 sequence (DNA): TGCAGCCATCTCCGGGACAGCTCCTACGAGCAGTACTTC.

CDR3 nucleotides: TGTGCCAGCAGTAAGCCCGGTTCAGGGGAGCTGTTTTTT. Residues: CASSKPGSGELFF. This chain connects TRBV2 to TRBJ2-2; D is ambiguous. Germline CDR1 reads SNHLY; CDR2 reads FYNNEI. Deletions cut 5 bases from V and 8 bases from J, with 12 bases between. The CDR3 is made up of 13 amino acids.

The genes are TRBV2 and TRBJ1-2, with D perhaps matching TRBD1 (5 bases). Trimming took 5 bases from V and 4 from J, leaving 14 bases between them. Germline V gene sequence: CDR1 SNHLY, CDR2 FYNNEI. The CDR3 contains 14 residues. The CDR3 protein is CASSPGGSRYGYTF. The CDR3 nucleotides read TGTGCCAGCAGTCCCGGGGGGTCTCGCTATGGCTACACCTTC.

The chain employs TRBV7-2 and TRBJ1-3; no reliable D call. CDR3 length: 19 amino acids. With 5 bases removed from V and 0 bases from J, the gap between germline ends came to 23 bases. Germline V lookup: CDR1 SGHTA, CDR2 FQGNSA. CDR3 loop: CASSPPYGLETSSGNTIYF. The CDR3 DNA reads TGTGCCAGCAGCCCCCCGTATGGACTAGAGACCAGCTCTGGAAACACCATATATTTT.

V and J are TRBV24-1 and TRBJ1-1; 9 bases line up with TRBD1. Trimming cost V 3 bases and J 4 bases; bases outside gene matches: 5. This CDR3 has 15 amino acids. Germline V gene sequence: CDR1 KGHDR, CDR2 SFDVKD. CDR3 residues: CATSDGGTGITEAFF. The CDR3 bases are TGTGCCACCAGTGATGGGGGGACAGGGATCACTGAAGCTTTCTTT.

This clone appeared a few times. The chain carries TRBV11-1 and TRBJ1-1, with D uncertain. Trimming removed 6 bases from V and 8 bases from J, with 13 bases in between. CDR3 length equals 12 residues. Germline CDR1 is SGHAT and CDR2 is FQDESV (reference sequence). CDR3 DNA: TGTGCCAGCAGTAGAGACCGGTACGAAGCTTTCTTT. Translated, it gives CASSRDRYEAFF.

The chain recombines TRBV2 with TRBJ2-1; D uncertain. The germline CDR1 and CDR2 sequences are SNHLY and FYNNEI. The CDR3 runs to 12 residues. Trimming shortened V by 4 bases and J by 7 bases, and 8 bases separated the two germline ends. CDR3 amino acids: CASSGPRNEQFF. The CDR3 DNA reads TGTGCCAGCAGTGGTCCTAGGAATGAGCAGTTCTTC.

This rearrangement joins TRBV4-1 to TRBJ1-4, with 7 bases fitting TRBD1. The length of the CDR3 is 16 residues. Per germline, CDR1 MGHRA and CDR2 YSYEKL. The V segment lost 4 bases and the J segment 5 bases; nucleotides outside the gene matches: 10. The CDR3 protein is CASSLQGGLTNEKLFF. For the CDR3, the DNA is TGCGCCAGCAGCCTCCAGGGGGGACTTACAAATGAAAAACTGTTTTTT.

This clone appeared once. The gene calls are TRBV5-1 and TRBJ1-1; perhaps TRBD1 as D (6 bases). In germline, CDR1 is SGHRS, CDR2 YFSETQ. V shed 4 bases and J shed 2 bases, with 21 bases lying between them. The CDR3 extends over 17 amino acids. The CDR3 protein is CASSADEWGASNTEAFF. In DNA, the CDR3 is TGCGCCAGCAGCGCCGACGAGTGGGGGGCCAGCAACACTGAAGCTTTCTTT. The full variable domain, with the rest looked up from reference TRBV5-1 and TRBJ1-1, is KAGVTQTPRYLIKTRGQQVTLSCSPISGHRSVSWYQQTPGQGLQFLFEYFSETQRNKGNFPGRFSGRQFSNSRSEMNVSTLELGDSALYLCASSADEWGASNTEAFFGQGTRLTVV.

The CDR3 DNA sequence: TGTGCCAGCAAGAGGGGGTCTGAACAAGAGACCCAGTACTTC. The encoded protein is CASKRGSEQETQYF. The chain uses TRBV6-5 and TRBJ2-5, with D perhaps TRBD1 (6 bases). Germline V gives CDR1 MNHEY, CDR2 SVGAGI. Trimming removed 7 bases at V and 2 bases at J, with 14 bases between. The CDR3 loop spans 14 amino acids.

The CDR3 DNA sequence: TGTGCCAGCTCACCCACGACAGGTGGCTCAGGGACTGAAGCTTTCTTT. Protein: CASSPTTGGSGTEAFF. The gene calls are TRBV18 and TRBJ1-1; D may be TRBD1 (6 bases). Germline CDR1 and CDR2: KGHSH and LQKENI. There are 16 residues in the CDR3. With 3 bases removed from V and 5 bases from J, the gap between germline ends came to 19 bases.

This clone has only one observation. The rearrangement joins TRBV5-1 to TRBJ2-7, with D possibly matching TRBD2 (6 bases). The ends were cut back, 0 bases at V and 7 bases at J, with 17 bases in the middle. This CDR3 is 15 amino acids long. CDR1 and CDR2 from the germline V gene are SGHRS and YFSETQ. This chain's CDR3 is CASSLVSSAQGEQYF. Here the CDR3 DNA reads TGCGCCAGCAGCTTGGTTTCTAGCGCCCAGGGAGAGCAGTACTTC.

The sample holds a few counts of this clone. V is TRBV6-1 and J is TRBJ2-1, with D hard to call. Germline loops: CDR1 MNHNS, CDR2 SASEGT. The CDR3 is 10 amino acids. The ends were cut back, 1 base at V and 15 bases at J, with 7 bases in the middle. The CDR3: CASSEVKAFF. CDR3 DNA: TGTGCCAGCAGTGAAGTGAAGGCGTTCTTC.

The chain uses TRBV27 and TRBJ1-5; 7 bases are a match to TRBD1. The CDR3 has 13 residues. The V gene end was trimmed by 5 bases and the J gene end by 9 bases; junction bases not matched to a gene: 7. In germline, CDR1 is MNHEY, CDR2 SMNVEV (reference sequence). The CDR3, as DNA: TGTGCCAGCAGTCCGACAGGGAGGTCGCCCCAGCATTTT. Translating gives CASSPTGRSPQHF.

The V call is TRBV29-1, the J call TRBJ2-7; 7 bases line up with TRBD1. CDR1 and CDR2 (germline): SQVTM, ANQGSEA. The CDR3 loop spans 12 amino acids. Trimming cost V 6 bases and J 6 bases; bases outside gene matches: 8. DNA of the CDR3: TGCAGCGTCTCTACCGGGACAGTCGAGCAGTACTTC. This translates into CSVSTGTVEQYF.

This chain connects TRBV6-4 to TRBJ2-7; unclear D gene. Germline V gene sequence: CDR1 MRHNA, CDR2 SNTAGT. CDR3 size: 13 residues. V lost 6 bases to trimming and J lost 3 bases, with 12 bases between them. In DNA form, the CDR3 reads TGTGCCAGCAGCCGACCGGGCCTCTACGAGCAGTACTTC. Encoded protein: CASSRPGLYEQYF.

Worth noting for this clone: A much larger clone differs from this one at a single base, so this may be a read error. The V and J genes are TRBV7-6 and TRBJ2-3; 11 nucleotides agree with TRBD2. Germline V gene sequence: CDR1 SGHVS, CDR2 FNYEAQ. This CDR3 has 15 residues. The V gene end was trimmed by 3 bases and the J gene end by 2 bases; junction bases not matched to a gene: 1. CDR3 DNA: TGTGCCAGCAGCTTTAGCGGGGGGGCCACAGATACGCAGTATTTT. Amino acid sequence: CASSFSGGATDTQYF.

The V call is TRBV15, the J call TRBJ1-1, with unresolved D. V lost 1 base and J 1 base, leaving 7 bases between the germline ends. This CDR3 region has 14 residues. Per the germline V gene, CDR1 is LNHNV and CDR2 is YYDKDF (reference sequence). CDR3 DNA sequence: TGTGCCACCAGCAGAGTCCCGAAGAACACTGAAGCTTTCTTT. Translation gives CATSRVPKNTEAFF.

Here the CDR3 reads CASHGGMIYEQYF. The CDR3 coding sequence is TGTGCCAGCCATGGGGGGATGATCTACGAGCAGTACTTC. The chain is built from TRBV6-5 and TRBJ2-7; D possibly corresponds to TRBD2 (6 bases). The germline CDR1 and CDR2 sequences are MNHEY and SVGAGI. V lost 8 bases to trimming and J lost 3 bases, with 14 bases between them. The CDR3 runs 13 residues.

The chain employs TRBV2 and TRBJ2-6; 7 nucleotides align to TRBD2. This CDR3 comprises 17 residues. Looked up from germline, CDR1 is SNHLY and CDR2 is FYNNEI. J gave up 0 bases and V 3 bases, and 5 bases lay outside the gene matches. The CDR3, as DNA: TGTGCCAGCAGTGAGGGCGGGGGTTTCTCTGGGGCCAACGTCCTGACTTTC. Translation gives CASSEGGGFSGANVLTF. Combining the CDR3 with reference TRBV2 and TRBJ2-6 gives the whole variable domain EPEVTQTPSHQVTQMGQEVILRCVPISNHLYFYWYRQILGQKVEFLVSFYNNEISEKSEIFDDQFSVERPDGSNFTLKIRSTKLEDSAMYFCASSEGGGFSGANVLTFGAGSRLTVL.

The CDR3 DNA reads as TGTGCCAGCAGCTTAGGGACGGCCTATGGCTACACCTTC. It translates to CASSLGTAYGYTF. This rearrangement joins TRBV11-2 to TRBJ1-2; D gene uncertain. V was shortened by 1 base and J by 4 bases, with 7 bases between the two germline ends. This CDR3 has 13 residues. CDR1 and CDR2 from the germline V gene are SGHAT and FQNNGV.

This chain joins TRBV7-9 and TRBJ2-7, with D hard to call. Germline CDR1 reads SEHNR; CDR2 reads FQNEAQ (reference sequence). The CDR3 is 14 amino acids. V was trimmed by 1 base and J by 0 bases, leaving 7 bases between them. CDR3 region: CASSLEDRSYEQYF. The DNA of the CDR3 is TGTGCCAGCAGCTTAGAGGACCGCTCCTACGAGCAGTACTTC.